These T cell receptor beta chains were read from a single sample in a study of blood T cell repertoires in COVID-19. Assay used: immunoSEQ multiplex PCR; TCRdb lists only in-frame clones, some missing. Among 150,000 to 200,000 clones listed, 80% to 90% were seen once. The sequencing sample was made of peripheral blood. These receptors originate from a man aged 55 to 70 with acute or convalescent COVID-19. The CDR3 runs from the conserved cysteine through the conserved F or W. A D gene is named only where the DNA matches it firmly. Only part of the rows carry a size: once, few, many, or a class if the clone is expanded.

d_call j_call clone_size v_call cdr3_aa cdr3_nt
. TRBJ2-1 . TRBV19 CASSGALQARHDEQFF TGTGCCAGTAGTGGGGCCCTACAAGCCCGGCACGATGAGCAGTTCTTC
. TRBJ1-2 . TRBV12-3/TRBV12-4 CASSFGRNYGYTF TGTGCCAGCAGTTTTGGCAGGAACTATGGCTACACCTTC
. TRBJ1-1 . TRBV10-3 CAIRARDLNTEAFF TGTGCCATCAGGGCCCGGGACTTAAACACTGAAGCTTTCTTT
. TRBJ1-5 . TRBV19 CASSGSTGWGNQPQHF TGTGCCAGTAGTGGATCGACAGGTTGGGGCAATCAGCCCCAGCATTTT
. TRBJ1-2 once TRBV18 CASSPRALGDGYTF TGTGCCAGCTCACCACGGGCGCTGGGTGATGGCTACACCTTC
TRBD1 TRBJ2-5 . TRBV7-2 CASSLQGPLVGETQYF TGTGCCAGCAGCCTACAGGGGCCCTTAGTGGGGGAGACCCAGTACTTC
TRBD2 TRBJ2-7 . TRBV27 CASYRSLAGYHEQYF TGTGCCTCCTACCGATCGCTAGCGGGTTACCACGAGCAGTACTTC
. TRBJ1-5 . TRBV23-1 CASSRPAAGENQPQHF TGCGCCAGCAGTCGCCCCGCGGCAGGGGAGAATCAGCCCCAGCATTTT
. TRBJ2-1 . TRBV28 CASSLGGSSYNEQFF TGTGCCAGCAGTTTAGGCGGTAGCTCCTACAATGAGCAGTTCTTC
TRBD2 TRBJ2-5 . TRBV3-1/TRBV3-2 CASSQGPGGIETQYF TGTGCCAGCAGCCAAGGCCCGGGAGGGATAGAGACCCAGTACTTC
TRBD1 TRBJ1-2 . TRBV7-3 CASSSGSAQGAYGYTF TGTGCCAGCAGCTCAGGGTCGGCACAGGGGGCCTATGGCTACACCTTC
TRBD1 TRBJ1-2 . TRBV28 CASSQGAYGYTF TGTGCCAGCAGTCAGGGGGCCTATGGCTACACCTTC
. TRBJ1-1 once TRBV28 CASSLSAGWDTEAFF TGTGCCAGCAGTTTATCCGCAGGGTGGGACACTGAAGCTTTCTTT
. TRBJ2-5 . TRBV27 CASSLSPGRTIQETQYF TGTGCCAGCAGTTTAAGTCCGGGACGGACTATTCAAGAGACCCAGTACTTC
TRBD1 TRBJ1-5 . TRBV7-8 CASSLGDRGNQPQHF TGTGCCAGCAGCTTAGGGGACAGAGGCAATCAGCCCCAGCATTTT
. TRBJ2-3 . TRBV9 CASSVATGVADTQYF TGTGCCAGCAGCGTAGCGACGGGAGTGGCAGATACGCAGTATTTT
. TRBJ2-3 . TRBV27 CASSSRSRLTDTQYF TGTGCCAGCAGTTCCCGCTCACGACTGACAGATACGCAGTATTTT
. TRBJ1-5 . TRBV11-2 CASSLIPGGQPQHF TGTGCCAGCAGCTTAATTCCGGGCGGGCAGCCCCAGCATTTT
. TRBJ2-7 . TRBV9 CASSPLPREPSGEQYF TGTGCCAGCAGCCCCCTCCCCCGGGAGCCCTCTGGCGAGCAGTACTTC
. TRBJ1-2 . TRBV28 CASGGTNYGYTF TGTGCCAGCGGTGGCACCAACTATGGCTACACCTTC
TRBD1 TRBJ1-5 . TRBV2 CASSSPKTAGGGQPQHF TGTGCCAGCAGTAGCCCTAAAACTGCAGGGGGCGGTCAGCCCCAGCATTTT
. TRBJ2-5 once TRBV5-1 CASTPAGLTETQYF TGCGCCAGCACCCCGGCAGGGCTGACAGAGACCCAGTACTTC
TRBD1 TRBJ2-2 . TRBV7-9 CASSPGGGQGNVGELFF TGTGCCAGCAGCCCAGGGGGGGGACAGGGAAACGTCGGGGAGCTGTTTTTT
. TRBJ2-1 . TRBV6-1 CASSEGGMSSYEQFF TGTGCCAGCAGTGAGGGCGGGATGAGTAGCTATGAGCAGTTCTTC
. TRBJ2-3 . TRBV3-1/TRBV3-2 CASSFSSRSDTQYF TGTGCCAGCAGCTTCTCGTCCAGGTCCGATACGCAGTATTTT
TRBD2 TRBJ2-3 once TRBV4-1 CASSPRLAGVTDTQYF TGCGCCAGCAGCCCCCGGCTAGCGGGAGTTACAGATACGCAGTATTTT
TRBD1 TRBJ1-4 . TRBV6-6 CASQPGGATNEKLFF TGTGCCAGCCAGCCAGGGGGCGCGACTAATGAAAAACTGTTTTTT
. TRBJ1-1 . TRBV30 CAWSVYTEAFF TGTGCCTGGAGTGTCTACACTGAAGCTTTCTTT
. TRBJ1-1 . TRBV27 CASSFREGTEAFF TGTGCCAGCAGTTTCCGGGAAGGCACTGAAGCTTTCTTT
. TRBJ1-2 . TRBV12-3/TRBV12-4 CASSSHSRGYTF TGTGCCAGCAGTTCCCACAGCAGGGGCTACACCTTC
. TRBJ2-6 . TRBV30 CAWSGPGLRRPSGANVLTF TGTGCCTGGAGTGGCCCCGGACTGCGACGACCCTCTGGGGCCAACGTCCTGACTTTC
TRBD2 TRBJ2-1 . TRBV19 CASSTLAGGLSNEQFF TGTGCCAGTAGTACGCTAGCGGGAGGGCTTTCGAATGAGCAGTTCTTC
TRBD2 TRBJ2-2 once TRBV5-4 CASSLGLAGNTGELFF TGTGCCAGCAGCTTGGGACTAGCGGGGAACACCGGGGAGCTGTTTTTT
. TRBJ1-6 few TRBV28 CASFPGGASNSPLHF TGTGCCAGCTTTCCTGGGGGGGCCTCGAATTCACCCCTCCACTTT
. TRBJ1-4 . TRBV18 CASSPTIREATNEKLFF TGTGCCAGCTCACCTACGATCAGGGAAGCAACTAATGAAAAACTGTTTTTT
. TRBJ1-4 . TRBV4-1 CASSQEGREGEKLFF TGCGCCAGCAGCCAAGAAGGCAGGGAGGGGGAAAAACTGTTTTTT
. TRBJ1-3 . TRBV7-9 CASSLGAGTHGNTIYF TGTGCCAGCAGCTTAGGGGCCGGGACTCATGGAAACACCATATATTTT
. TRBJ1-1 . TRBV4-2 CASSQLYGNAEAFF TGTGCCAGCAGCCAATTGTACGGGAACGCTGAAGCTTTCTTT
TRBD2 TRBJ2-1 . TRBV13 CASRRAGGYNEQFF TGTGCCAGCAGGAGAGCGGGAGGTTATAATGAGCAGTTCTTC
. TRBJ1-1 . TRBV6-2/TRBV6-3 CASSYSGGRGSPNTEAFF TGTGCCAGCAGTTACTCCGGGGGGCGAGGTTCCCCGAACACTGAAGCTTTCTTT
. TRBJ1-1 . TRBV7-3 CASSLDRLNTEAFF TGTGCCAGCAGCTTAGACAGATTAAACACTGAAGCTTTCTTT
. TRBJ1-5 . TRBV18 CASSPQGILSNQPQHF TGTGCCAGCTCACCTCAGGGAATTTTGAGTAATCAGCCCCAGCATTTT
TRBD1 TRBJ1-1 . TRBV18 CASSTGTANTEAFF TGTGCCAGCTCAACCGGGACAGCGAACACTGAAGCTTTCTTT
TRBD2 TRBJ2-7 . TRBV28 CASSLSSAGGGEQYF TGTGCCAGCAGTTTATCATCGGCGGGAGGGGGCGAGCAGTACTTC
. TRBJ2-1 . TRBV7-3 CASSSDGVTSEQFF TGTGCCAGCAGCTCGGACGGAGTAACTAGCGAGCAGTTCTTC
. TRBJ1-2 . TRBV5-5 CASSPRGGDGYTF TGTGCCAGCAGCCCCCGGGGGGGTGATGGCTACACCTTC
TRBD2 TRBJ2-5 . TRBV5-1 CASSLASREGETQYF TGCGCCAGCAGCCTGGCCTCGCGGGAGGGTGAGACCCAGTACTTC
TRBD1 TRBJ1-4 few TRBV19 CASSNTGTGNEKLFF TGTGCCAGTAGTAATACCGGGACAGGAAATGAAAAACTGTTTTTT
. TRBJ1-3 . TRBV18 CASSPSHQGGNTIYF TGTGCCAGCTCTCCGTCTCACCAGGGAGGGAACACCATATATTTT